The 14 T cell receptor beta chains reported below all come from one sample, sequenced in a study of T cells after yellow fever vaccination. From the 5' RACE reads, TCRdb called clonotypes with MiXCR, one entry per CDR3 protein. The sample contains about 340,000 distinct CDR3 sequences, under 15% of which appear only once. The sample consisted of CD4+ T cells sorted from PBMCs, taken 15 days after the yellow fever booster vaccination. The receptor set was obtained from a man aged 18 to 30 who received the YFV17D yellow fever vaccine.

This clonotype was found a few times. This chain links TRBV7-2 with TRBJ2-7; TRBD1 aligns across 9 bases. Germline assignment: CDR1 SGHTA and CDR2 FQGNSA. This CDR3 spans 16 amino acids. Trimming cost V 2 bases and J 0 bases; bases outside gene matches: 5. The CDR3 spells CASSLNWDRASYEQYF. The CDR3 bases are TGTGCCAGCAGCTTAAATTGGGACAGGGCCTCCTACGAGCAGTACTTC. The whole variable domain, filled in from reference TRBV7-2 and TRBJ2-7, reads GAGVSQSPSNKVTEKGKDVELRCDPISGHTALYWYRQSLGQGLEFLIYFQGNSAPDKSGLPSDRFSAERTGGSVSTLTIQRTQQEDSAVYLCASSLNWDRASYEQYFGPGTRLTVT.

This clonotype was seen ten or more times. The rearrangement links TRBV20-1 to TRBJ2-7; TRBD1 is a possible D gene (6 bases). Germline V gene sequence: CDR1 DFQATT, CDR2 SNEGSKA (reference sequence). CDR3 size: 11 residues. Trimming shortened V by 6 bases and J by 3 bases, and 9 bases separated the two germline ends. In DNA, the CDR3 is TGCAGTGCCGGACAGAGCTACGAGCAGTACGTC. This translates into CSAGQSYEQYV.

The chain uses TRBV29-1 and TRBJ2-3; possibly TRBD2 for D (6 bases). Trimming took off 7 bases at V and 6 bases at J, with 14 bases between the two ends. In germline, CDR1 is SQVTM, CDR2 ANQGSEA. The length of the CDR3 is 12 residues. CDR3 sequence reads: CSGRDFGDTQYF. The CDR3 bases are TGCAGCGGTCGGGACTTCGGGGATACGCAGTATTTT.

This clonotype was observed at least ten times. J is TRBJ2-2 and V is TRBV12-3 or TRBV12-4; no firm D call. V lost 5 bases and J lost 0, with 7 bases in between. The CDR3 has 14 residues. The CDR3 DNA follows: TGTGCCAGCAGTCCCAACTCGAACACCGGGGAGCTGTTTTTT. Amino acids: CASSPNSNTGELFF.

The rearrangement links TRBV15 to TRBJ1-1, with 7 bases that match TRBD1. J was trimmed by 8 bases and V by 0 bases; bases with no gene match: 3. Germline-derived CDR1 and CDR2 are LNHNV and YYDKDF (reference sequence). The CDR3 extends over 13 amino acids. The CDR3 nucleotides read TGTGCCACCAGCAGAGACCGGGACAGCGAAGCTTTCTTT. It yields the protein CATSRDRDSEAFF. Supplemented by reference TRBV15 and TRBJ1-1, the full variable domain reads DAMVIQNPRYQVTQFGKPVTLSCSQTLNHNVMYWYQQKSSQAPKLLFHYYDKDFNNEADTPDNFQSRRPNTSFCFLDIRSPGLGDTAMYLCATSRDRDSEAFFGQGTRLTVV.

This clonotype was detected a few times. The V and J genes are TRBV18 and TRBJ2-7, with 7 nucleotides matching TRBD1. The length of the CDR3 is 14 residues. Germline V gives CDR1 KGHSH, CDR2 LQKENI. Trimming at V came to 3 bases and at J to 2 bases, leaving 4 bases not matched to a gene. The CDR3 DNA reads TGTGCCAGCTCACCTGCGACAGGGCCCTACGAGCAGTACGTC. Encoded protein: CASSPATGPYEQYV.

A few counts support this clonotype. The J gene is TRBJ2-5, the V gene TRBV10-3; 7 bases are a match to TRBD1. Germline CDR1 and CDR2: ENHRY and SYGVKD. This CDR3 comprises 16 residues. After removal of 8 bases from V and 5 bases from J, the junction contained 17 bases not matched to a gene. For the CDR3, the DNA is TGTGCCATCGACTCCGGGACGAAGGGGGCGAGGGAGACCCAGTACTTC. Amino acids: CAIDSGTKGARETQYF.

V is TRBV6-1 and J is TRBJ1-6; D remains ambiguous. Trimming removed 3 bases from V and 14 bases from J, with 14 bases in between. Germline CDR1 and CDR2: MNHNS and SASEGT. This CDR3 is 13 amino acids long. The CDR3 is CASSDDTQVTLHF. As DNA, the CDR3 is TGTGCCAGCAGTGACGACACCCAGGTGACCCTCCACTTT.

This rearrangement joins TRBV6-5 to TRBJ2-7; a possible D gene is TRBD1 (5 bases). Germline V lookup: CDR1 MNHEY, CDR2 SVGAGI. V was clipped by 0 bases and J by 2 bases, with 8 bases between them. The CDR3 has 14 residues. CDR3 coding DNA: TGTGCCAGCAGTTACTCGAAGGGGACCTACGAGCAGTACGTC. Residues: CASSYSKGTYEQYV.

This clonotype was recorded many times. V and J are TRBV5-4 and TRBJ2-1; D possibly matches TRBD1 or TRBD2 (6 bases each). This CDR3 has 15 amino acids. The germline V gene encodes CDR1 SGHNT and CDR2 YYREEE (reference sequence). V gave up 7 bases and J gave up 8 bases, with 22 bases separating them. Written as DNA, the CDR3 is TGTGCCAGCGGCCGCAGGGGAGGTGTTCTCCATGAGCAGTTCTTC. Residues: CASGRRGGVLHEQFF.

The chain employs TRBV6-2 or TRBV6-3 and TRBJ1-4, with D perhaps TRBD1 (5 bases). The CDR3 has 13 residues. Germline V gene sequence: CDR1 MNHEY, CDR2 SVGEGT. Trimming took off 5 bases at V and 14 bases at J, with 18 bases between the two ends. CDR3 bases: TGTGCCAGCAGTAGACGTACCGGGACCAGCCTGTTTTTT. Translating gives CASSRRTGTSLFF.

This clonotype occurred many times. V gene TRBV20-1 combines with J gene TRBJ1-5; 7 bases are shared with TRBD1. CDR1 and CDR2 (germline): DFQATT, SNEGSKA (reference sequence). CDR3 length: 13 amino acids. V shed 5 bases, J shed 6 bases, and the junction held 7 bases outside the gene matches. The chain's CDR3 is CSAEGQLGQPQHF. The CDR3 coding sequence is TGCAGTGCTGAGGGACAGCTCGGTCAGCCCCAGCATTTT.

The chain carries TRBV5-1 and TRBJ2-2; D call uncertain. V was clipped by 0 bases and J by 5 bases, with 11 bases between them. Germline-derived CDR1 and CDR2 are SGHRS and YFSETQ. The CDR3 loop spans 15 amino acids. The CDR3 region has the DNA TGCGCCAGCAGCTTGGTGCAGGTGCGAACCGGGGAGCTGTTTTTT. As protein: CASSLVQVRTGELFF. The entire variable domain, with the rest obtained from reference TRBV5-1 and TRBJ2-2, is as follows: KAGVTQTPRYLIKTRGQQVTLSCSPISGHRSVSWYQQTPGQGLQFLFEYFSETQRNKGNFPGRFSGRQFSNSRSEMNVSTLELGDSALYLCASSLVQVRTGELFFGEGSRLTVL.

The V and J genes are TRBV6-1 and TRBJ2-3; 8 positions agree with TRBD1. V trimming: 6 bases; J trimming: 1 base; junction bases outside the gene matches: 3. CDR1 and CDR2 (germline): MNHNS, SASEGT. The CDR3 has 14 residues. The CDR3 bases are TGTGCCAGCAGCTCGACAGGGGGCACAGATACGCAGTATTTT. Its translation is CASSSTGGTDTQYF.